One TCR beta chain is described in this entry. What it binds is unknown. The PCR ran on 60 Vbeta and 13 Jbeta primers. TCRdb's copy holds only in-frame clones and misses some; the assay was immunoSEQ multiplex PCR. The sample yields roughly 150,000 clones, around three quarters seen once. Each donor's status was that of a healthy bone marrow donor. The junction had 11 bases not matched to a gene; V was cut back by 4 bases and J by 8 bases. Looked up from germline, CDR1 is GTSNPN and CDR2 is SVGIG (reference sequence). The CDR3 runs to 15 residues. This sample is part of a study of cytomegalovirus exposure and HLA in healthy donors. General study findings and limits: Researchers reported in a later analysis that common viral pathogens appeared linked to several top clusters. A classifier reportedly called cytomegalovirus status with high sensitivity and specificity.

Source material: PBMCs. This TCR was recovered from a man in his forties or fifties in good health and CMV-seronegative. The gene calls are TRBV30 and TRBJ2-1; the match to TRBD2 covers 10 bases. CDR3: CAWNTPGTSEYEQFF. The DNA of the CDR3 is TGTGCCTGGAATACCCCGGGGACTAGCGAATATGAGCAGTTCTTC.